This passage covers 20 T cell receptor beta chains from one sample sequenced in a study of Graves' ophthalmopathy and Graves' hyperthyroidism. The sequenced template was RNA, covering the TCR beta CDR3 region. An opening RT-PCR round employed HTBI primers and preceded a second-round multiplex PCR. TCRdb independently ran MiXCR on the multiplex PCR reads; one entry per CDR3 protein. The sample contains about 210,000 distinct CDR3 sequences, about 32% of which appear only once. The specimen was peripheral blood. These receptors were obtained from a middle-aged man with Graves' ophthalmopathy.

About this clonotype: A junction boundary mismatches the germline segment, possibly from a read error. J is TRBJ2-3 and V is TRBV7-6; 7 positions match TRBD1. Germline assignment: CDR1 SGHVS and CDR2 FNYEAQ. This CDR3 spans 16 amino acids. CDR3 sequence (DNA): TGTACCAGCAGCTTACAGGGGAGTTGGGGGACAGATACGCAGTATTTT. It yields the protein CTSSLQGSWGTDTQYF.

The chain employs TRBV2 and TRBJ2-5; 10 bases are a match to TRBD2. The CDR3 spans 15 residues. Per germline, CDR1 SNHLY and CDR2 FYNNEI. V lost 4 bases to trimming and J lost 5 bases; unmatched junction nucleotides: 7. The CDR3 DNA reads TGTGCCAGCAGTGGGGTTAGCGGGAGGTGGGAGACCCAGTACTTC. Its protein product is CASSGVSGRWETQYF.

The V and J genes are TRBV15 and TRBJ2-5; possibly TRBD1 for D (5 bases). The germline V and J ends were trimmed by 0 bases and 4 bases, with 12 bases remaining between them. Germline CDR1 is LNHNV and CDR2 is YYDKDF (reference sequence). The CDR3 contains 15 residues. The CDR3 protein is CATSRDNARGETQYF. For the CDR3, the DNA is TGTGCCACCAGCAGAGATAATGCTAGGGGAGAGACCCAGTACTTC.

This chain links TRBV28 with TRBJ1-2; 7 nucleotides agree with TRBD1. V shed 4 bases, J shed 1 base, and the junction held 3 bases outside the gene matches. The CDR3 is made up of 14 amino acids. Germline V gene data show CDR1 as MDHEN and CDR2 as SYDVKM. The CDR3 loop is CASSSGQDNYGYTF. The CDR3 nucleotides are TGTGCCAGCAGTTCCGGACAGGATAACTATGGCTACACCTTC.

The table lists this clonotype with many counts. The chain joins TRBV6-2 or TRBV6-3 to TRBJ1-2; D not resolved. Germline V CDR1 and CDR2: MNHEY, SVGEGT. This CDR3 has 16 residues. Trimming cost V 0 bases and J 2 bases, with 13 bases left between them. The CDR3 DNA reads TGTGCCAGCAGTTACTCGATGGCAGTTGAGAACTATGGCTACACCTTC. It yields the protein CASSYSMAVENYGYTF.

This clonotype has a count of ten or more. This chain links TRBV19 with TRBJ2-7, with TRBD1 matching over 9 bases. The CDR3 loop spans 15 amino acids. CDR1 LNHDA and CDR2 SQIVND come from the germline V gene (reference sequence). The J segment lost 3 bases and the V segment lost 6 bases, leaving 9 bases of the junction unmatched. CDR3: CASRDPGQGDYEQYF. The CDR3 coding sequence is TGTGCCAGTAGGGACCCGGGACAGGGAGACTACGAGCAGTACTTC.

This clonotype came up many times. This sequence joins TRBV6-5 and TRBJ2-7, with 8 bases that match TRBD1. V lost 0 bases, J lost 3 bases, and 4 bases stayed unmatched. Per the germline V gene, CDR1 is MNHEY and CDR2 is SVGAGI. The CDR3 extends over 15 amino acids. The CDR3 coding sequence is TGTGCCAGCAGTTACTCAGGGACAGGAGGCTACGAGCAGTACTTC. The encoded protein is CASSYSGTGGYEQYF.

This clonotype was found many times. This chain joins TRBV2 and TRBJ2-7; 9 bases match TRBD2. Per germline, CDR1 SNHLY and CDR2 FYNNEI. The CDR3 consists of 16 residues. The J segment lost 5 bases and the V segment lost 6 bases, leaving 14 bases of the junction unmatched. In DNA form, the CDR3 reads TGTGCCAGCAGGCTAGGCGGGAGGGCCGTTCTCGACGAGCAGTACTTC. Its translation is CASRLGGRAVLDEQYF.

The chain uses TRBV27 and TRBJ2-3; TRBD1 agrees at 7 bases. With V trimmed by 8 bases and J by 6 bases, 11 bases remained unmatched. This CDR3 is 14 amino acids long. Germline CDR1 reads MNHEY; CDR2 reads SMNVEV (reference sequence). CDR3 nucleotides: TGTGCCAGCGAAGGGACAGAGGTTCGTGATACGCAGTATTTT. Translated, it gives CASEGTEVRDTQYF.

The gene calls are TRBV28 and TRBJ2-7, with a tentative D call TRBD2 (5 bases). Germline V gene data show CDR1 as MDHEN and CDR2 as SYDVKM. This CDR3 spans 13 amino acids. V lost 9 bases and J 9 bases, leaving 21 bases between the germline ends. As DNA, the CDR3 is TGTGCCAGTCGGGGAAGCGGCCGAGAAGGGCAGTACTTC. It specifies CASRGSGREGQYF.

For this clonotype: This may come from a read error, since a much larger clone is one base off. V is TRBV18 and J is TRBJ2-7; maybe TRBD1 (6 bases). Germline lookup yields CDR1 KGHSH and CDR2 LQKENI. This CDR3 contains 15 residues. CDR3 sequence reads: CASSPPGRGTYGQYF. CDR3 sequence (DNA): TGTGCCAGCTCACCGCCCGGAAGGGGGACCTACGGGCAGTACTTC.

This rearrangement joins TRBV28 to TRBJ1-1, with D possibly TRBD1 on 6 matching bases. The CDR3 runs 17 residues. Trimming removed 1 base at V and 0 bases at J, with 15 bases between. Germline values: CDR1 MDHEN, CDR2 SYDVKM. The CDR3 reads CASSLFRLRGMNTEAFF. CDR3 nucleotide sequence: TGTGCCAGCAGTTTATTTCGGTTGAGGGGGATGAACACTGAAGCTTTCTTT.

This clonotype was counted ten times or more. The chain links TRBV12-3 or TRBV12-4 to TRBJ2-7; D unresolved. The CDR3 is 13 residues long. Trimming took off 2 bases at V and 3 bases at J, with 8 bases between the two ends. The CDR3 nucleotides read TGTGCCAGCAGTTTACCCTCCCTCTACGAGCAGTACTTC. It translates to CASSLPSLYEQYF.

The table lists this clonotype with many counts. The chain uses TRBV6-2 or TRBV6-3 and TRBJ2-7; a weak D match, TRBD2 (6 bases). The CDR3 is 14 residues long. The V and J ends lost 3 bases and 6 bases respectively, with 15 bases between them. Germline V CDR1 and CDR2: MNHEY, SVGEGT. The CDR3 DNA reads as TGTGCCAGCAGTTATGGGGGGATGACTCGCGAGCAGTACTTC. Encoded protein: CASSYGGMTREQYF.

This clonotype was picked up many times. The genes are TRBV28 and TRBJ2-7; maybe TRBD1 (6 bases). The CDR3 runs 13 residues. Per the germline V gene, CDR1 is MDHEN and CDR2 is SYDVKM. V lost 7 bases, J lost 3 bases, and 13 bases lay in between. The CDR3 protein is CASNGGQVYEQYF. The CDR3 DNA reads as TGTGCCAGCAATGGGGGACAAGTCTACGAGCAGTACTTC.

V and J are TRBV12-3 or TRBV12-4 and TRBJ2-5; 8 bases are a match to TRBD1. V lost 6 bases to trimming and J lost 4 bases; unmatched junction nucleotides: 10. The CDR3 spans 15 residues. CDR3 residues: CASSPWQGAGETQYF. The CDR3 DNA reads as TGTGCCAGCAGCCCCTGGCAGGGGGCAGGAGAGACCCAGTACTTC.

This clonotype was seen many times. The chain is built from TRBV6-5 and TRBJ1-2, with unresolved D. The V gene's germline CDR1 is MNHEY and CDR2 SVGAGI. The CDR3 consists of 14 residues. The V and J ends lost 5 bases and 2 bases respectively, with 12 bases between them. CDR3 nucleotides: TGTGCCAGCAGTAACCGGGTGGCCAACTATGGCTACACCTTC. Translating gives CASSNRVANYGYTF.

The J gene is TRBJ2-7, the V gene TRBV6-2 or TRBV6-3; 7 bases align to TRBD2. The CDR3 totals 15 residues. Germline CDR1 reads MNHEY; CDR2 reads SVGEGT. V lost 0 bases to trimming and J lost 1 base; unmatched junction nucleotides: 3. The CDR3 DNA reads TGTGCCAGCAGTTACTCGGCGGGAGCGTCCTACGAGCAGTACTTC. Translated, it gives CASSYSAGASYEQYF.

This clonotype was seen many times. The CDR3 protein is CASRQQGYSNQPQHF. The CDR3 DNA sequence: TGTGCCAGCAGACAACAGGGATATAGCAATCAGCCCCAGCATTTT. The chain employs TRBV28 and TRBJ1-5, with a tentative D call TRBD1 (6 bases). The ends were cut back, 6 bases at V and 0 bases at J, with 12 bases in the middle. Germline lookup yields CDR1 MDHEN and CDR2 SYDVKM. The CDR3 runs 15 residues.

The rearrangement links TRBV6-1 to TRBJ1-5; D not certain. The CDR3 is 13 amino acids. CDR1 is MNHNS, CDR2 SASEGT, per germline. The V and J ends lost 9 bases and 3 bases respectively, with 12 bases between them. The CDR3 sequence is CASITEVNQPQHF. The CDR3 DNA reads TGTGCCAGTATAACAGAAGTCAATCAGCCCCAGCATTTT.